This TCR beta chain was documented in a study of cytomegalovirus exposure and HLA in healthy donors. The PCR used 60 Vbeta and 13 Jbeta primers. TCRdb keeps only in-frame clones here, not all; method: immunoSEQ multiplex PCR. Of 60,000 to 90,000 clones detected, roughly 70% appear once; the ten largest clones hold nearly 10%. Findings of the study overall: Presence/absence analyses treated sequencing depth as roughly uniform across donors. Productive rates of about 87% or about 30% were seen for most TCR beta V segments in an earlier analysis.

The germline V gene encodes CDR1 SGDLS and CDR2 YYNGEE. The V gene end was trimmed by 1 base and the J gene end by 2 bases; junction bases not matched to a gene: 7. This CDR3 has 17 residues. In the case of this clone: Its matching antigen is unknown.

The sample taken for sequencing was PBMCs. This receptor was identified in a woman between 50 and 59 years old in good health and CMV-seropositive. The V gene is TRBV9, the J gene TRBJ2-4; 9 bases align to TRBD2. CDR3 sequence (DNA): TGTGCCAGCAGCGTATCGGCGGGAGGGCTGCCCAAAAACATTCAGTACTTC. Protein product: CASSVSAGGLPKNIQYF.